The subject of this entry is one T cell receptor beta chain. The record originates from a study of blood T cell repertoires in COVID-19. Only in-frame clones appear in the TCRdb table, and some are missing; sequencing was by immunoSEQ multiplex PCR. Counted here are 130,000 or so clones, around 84% occurring once; the ten biggest clones make up roughly 17%. V was cut by 5 bases and J by 6 bases, with 11 bases left in between. The CDR3 is 13 amino acids. The germline CDR1 and CDR2 sequences are KGHSY and FQNENV. This sequence was found in a woman aged 80 or older with acute or convalescent COVID-19. V gene TRBV16 combines with J gene TRBJ1-5, with D perhaps TRBD1 (5 bases). The specimen sequenced was peripheral blood. The CDR3 sequence: CASSAGGGQPQHF. The CDR3 coding sequence is TGTGCCAGCAGCGCGGGGGGGGGTCAGCCCCAGCATTTT. Based on the CDR3 plus reference TRBV16 and TRBJ1-5, the full variable domain is GEEVAQTPKHLVRGEGQKAKLYCAPIKGHSYVFWYQQVLKNEFKFLISFQNENVFDETGMPKERFSAKCLPNSPCSLEIQATKLEDSAVYFCASSAGGGQPQHFGDGTRLSIL.